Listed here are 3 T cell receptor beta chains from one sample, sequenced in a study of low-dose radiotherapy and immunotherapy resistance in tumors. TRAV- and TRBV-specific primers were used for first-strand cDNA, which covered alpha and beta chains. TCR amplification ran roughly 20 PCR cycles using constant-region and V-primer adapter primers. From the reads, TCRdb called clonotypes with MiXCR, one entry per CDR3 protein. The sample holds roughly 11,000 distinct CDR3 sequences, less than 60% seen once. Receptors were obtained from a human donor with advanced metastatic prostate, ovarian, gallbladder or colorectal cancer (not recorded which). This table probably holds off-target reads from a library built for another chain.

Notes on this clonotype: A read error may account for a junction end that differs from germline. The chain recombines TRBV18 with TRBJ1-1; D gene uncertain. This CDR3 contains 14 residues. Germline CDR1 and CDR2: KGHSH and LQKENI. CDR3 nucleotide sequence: TGTGCCAGCTCACCACCGAGTTGGAACGCTGAAGCTTTCTTT. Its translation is CASSPPSWNAEAFF. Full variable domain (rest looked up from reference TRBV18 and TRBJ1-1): NAGVMQNPRHLVRRRGQEARLRCSPMKGHSHVYWYRQLPEEGLKFMVYLQKENIIDESGMPKERFSAEFPKEGPSILRIQQVVRGDSAAYFCASSPPSWNAEAFFGQGTRLTVV.

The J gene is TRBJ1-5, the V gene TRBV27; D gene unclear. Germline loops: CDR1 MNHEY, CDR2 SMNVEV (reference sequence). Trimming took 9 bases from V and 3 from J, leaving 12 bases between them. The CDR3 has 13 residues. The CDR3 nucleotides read TGTGCCAGTGTGTGGGGTCCCAATCAGCCCCAGCATTTT. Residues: CASVWGPNQPQHF.

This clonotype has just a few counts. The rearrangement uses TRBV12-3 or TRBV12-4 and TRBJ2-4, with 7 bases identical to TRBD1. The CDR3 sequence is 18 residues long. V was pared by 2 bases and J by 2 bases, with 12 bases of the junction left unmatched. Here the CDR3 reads CASSLILGQMDSKNIQYF. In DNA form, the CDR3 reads TGTGCCAGCAGTTTAATCTTGGGACAGATGGATTCCAAAAACATTCAGTACTTC.